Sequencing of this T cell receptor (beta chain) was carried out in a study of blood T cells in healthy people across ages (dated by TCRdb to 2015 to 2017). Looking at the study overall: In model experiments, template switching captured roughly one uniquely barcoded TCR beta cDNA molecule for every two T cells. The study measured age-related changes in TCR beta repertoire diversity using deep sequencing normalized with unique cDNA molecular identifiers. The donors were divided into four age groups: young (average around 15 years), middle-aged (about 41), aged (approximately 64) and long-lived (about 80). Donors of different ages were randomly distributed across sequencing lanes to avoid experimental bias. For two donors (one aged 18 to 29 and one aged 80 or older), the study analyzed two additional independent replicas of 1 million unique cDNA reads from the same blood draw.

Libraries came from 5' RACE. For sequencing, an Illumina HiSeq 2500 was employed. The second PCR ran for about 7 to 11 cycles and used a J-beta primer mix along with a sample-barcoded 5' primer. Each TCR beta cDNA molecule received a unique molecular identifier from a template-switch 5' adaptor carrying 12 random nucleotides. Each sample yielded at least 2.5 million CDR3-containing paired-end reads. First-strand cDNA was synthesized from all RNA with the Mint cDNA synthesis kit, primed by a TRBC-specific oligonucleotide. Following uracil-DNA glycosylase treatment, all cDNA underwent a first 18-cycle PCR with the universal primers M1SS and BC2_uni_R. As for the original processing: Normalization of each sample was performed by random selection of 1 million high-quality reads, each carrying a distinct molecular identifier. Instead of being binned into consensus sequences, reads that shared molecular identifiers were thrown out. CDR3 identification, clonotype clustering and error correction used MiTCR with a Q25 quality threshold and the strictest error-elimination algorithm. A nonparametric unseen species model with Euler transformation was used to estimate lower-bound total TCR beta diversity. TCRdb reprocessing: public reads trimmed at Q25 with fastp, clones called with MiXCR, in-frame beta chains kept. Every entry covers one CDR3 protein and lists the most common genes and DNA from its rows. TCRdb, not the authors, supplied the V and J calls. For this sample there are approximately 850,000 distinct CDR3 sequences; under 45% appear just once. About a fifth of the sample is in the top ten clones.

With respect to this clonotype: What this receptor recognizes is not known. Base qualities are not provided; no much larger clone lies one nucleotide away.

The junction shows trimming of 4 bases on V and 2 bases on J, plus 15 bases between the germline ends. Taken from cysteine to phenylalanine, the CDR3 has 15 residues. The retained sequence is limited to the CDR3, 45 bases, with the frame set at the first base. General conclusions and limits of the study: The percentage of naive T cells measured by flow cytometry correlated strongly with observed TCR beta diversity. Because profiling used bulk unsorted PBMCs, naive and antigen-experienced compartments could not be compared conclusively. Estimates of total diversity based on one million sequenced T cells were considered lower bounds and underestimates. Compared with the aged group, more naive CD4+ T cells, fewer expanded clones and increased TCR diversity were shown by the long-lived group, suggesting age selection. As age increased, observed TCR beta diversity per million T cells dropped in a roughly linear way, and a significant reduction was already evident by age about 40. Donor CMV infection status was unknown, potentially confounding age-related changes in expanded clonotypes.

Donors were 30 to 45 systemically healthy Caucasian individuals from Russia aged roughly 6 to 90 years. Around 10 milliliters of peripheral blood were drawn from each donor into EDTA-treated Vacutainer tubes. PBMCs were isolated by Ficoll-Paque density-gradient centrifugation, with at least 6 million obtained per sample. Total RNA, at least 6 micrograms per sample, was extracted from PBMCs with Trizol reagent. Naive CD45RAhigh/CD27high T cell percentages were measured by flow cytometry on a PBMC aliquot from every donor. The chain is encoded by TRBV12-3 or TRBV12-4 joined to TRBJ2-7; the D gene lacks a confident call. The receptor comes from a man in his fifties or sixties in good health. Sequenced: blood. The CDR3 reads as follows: CASSYVGVQPYEQYF. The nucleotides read TGTGCCAGCAGTTACGTCGGCGTCCAACCCTACGAGCAGTACTTC.